These 9 T cell receptor beta chains came from one sample sequenced in a study of glioma-infiltrating T cells after dendritic cell vaccination (dated by TCRdb to 2015 to 2016). Library preparation used the immunoSEQ multiplex PCR assay. TCRdb mirrors the immuneACCESS table, restricted to in-frame sequences. Some clones are absent from its copies; in checked studies, under half trace to an unresolved V gene, and the reason for the others is unknown. The sample contains roughly 60,000 clones, 86% of them found a single time. Together, the top ten hold approximately 10% of the sample. The time point label for this specimen denotes: after dendritic cell vaccination, including at tumor progression/relapse. The material was blood, obtained after dendritic cell vaccination. Receptor source: a human donor with glioblastoma.

The chain couples TRBV6-5 to TRBJ2-2; D possibly corresponds to TRBD1 (6 bases). The CDR3 extends over 14 amino acids. The V gene's germline CDR1 is MNHEY and CDR2 SVGAGI. The V gene lost 4 bases and the J gene lost 4 bases, with 10 bases spanning the gap. The CDR3 reads CASSWTETTGELFF. The DNA for the CDR3 is TGTGCCAGCAGTTGGACAGAGACCACCGGGGAGCTGTTTTTT.

The rearrangement uses TRBV6-4 and TRBJ1-1; no definite D call. Germline CDR1 MRHNA, CDR2 SNTAGT. The CDR3 has 14 residues. V was trimmed by 7 bases and J by 1 base, leaving 13 bases between them. CDR3 sequence: CASNPSPGNTEAFF. The CDR3 DNA reads TGTGCCAGCAATCCCTCCCCAGGGAACACTGAAGCTTTCTTT.

The chain is built from TRBV4-2 and TRBJ1-6, with a weak D call TRBD1 (5 bases). The germline CDR1 and CDR2 sequences are LGHNA and YNFKEQ. This CDR3 has 16 residues. Trimming removed 4 bases from V and 7 bases from J, with 17 bases in between. This CDR3 is CASSRGVEGPNSPLHF. The DNA for the CDR3 is TGTGCCAGCAGCCGGGGGGTGGAAGGCCCCAATTCACCCCTCCACTTT.

The V call is TRBV4-3, the J call TRBJ1-1, with 8 bases matching TRBD1. With 3 bases clipped from V and 7 bases from J, the junction kept 10 bases outside the gene matches. CDR1 LGHNA and CDR2 YSLEER come from the germline V gene. The CDR3 totals 15 residues. In nucleotides, the CDR3 is TGCGCCAGCAGCCAGATTACAGGGGGTGGCAGTGAAGCTTTCTTT. Protein: CASSQITGGGSEAFF.

The rearrangement uses TRBV19 and TRBJ1-1, with 7 bases lining up with TRBD1. The V segment lost 9 bases and the J segment 6 bases; nucleotides outside the gene matches: 16. This CDR3 spans 15 amino acids. The V gene's germline CDR1 is LNHDA and CDR2 SQIVND (reference sequence). This chain's CDR3 is CASPPRAGGKAEAFF. The CDR3 DNA sequence: TGTGCCAGCCCCCCCCGGGCAGGGGGGAAGGCTGAAGCTTTCTTT.

A few counts support this clone. The V call is TRBV19, the J call TRBJ1-4; 8 bases line up with TRBD1. Trimming at V came to 11 bases and at J to 10 bases, leaving 12 bases not matched to a gene. This CDR3 comprises 13 residues. Looked up from germline, CDR1 is LNHDA and CDR2 is SQIVND (reference sequence). This chain's CDR3 is CAVSDRANGKLFF. DNA of the CDR3: TGTGCCGTGTCGGACAGGGCAAACGGAAAACTGTTTTTT.

The J gene is TRBJ1-1, the V gene TRBV30; a possible D gene is TRBD1 (5 bases). The CDR3 spans 13 residues. Germline V gene sequence: CDR1 GTSNPN, CDR2 SVGIG (reference sequence). The CDR3 DNA sequence: TGTGCAGGGGATCAAGGAATGGGGACTGAAGCTTTCTTT. This codes for CAGDQGMGTEAFF.

The rearrangement joins TRBV5-6 to TRBJ1-4; weak D call: TRBD1 (5 bases). Trimming left V 1 base short and J 4 bases short, with 8 bases between. This CDR3 is built from 14 residues. Germline-derived CDR1 and CDR2 are SGHDT and YYEEEE. In nucleotides, the CDR3 is TGTGCCAGCAGCTTGAGACAGAATAATGAAAAACTGTTTTTT. It translates to CASSLRQNNEKLFF.

This chain links TRBV6-5 with TRBJ2-5, with a weak D call TRBD2 (5 bases). Trimming stripped 3 bases from V and 4 bases from J, with 12 bases between. The CDR3 loop spans 14 amino acids. Germline V CDR1 and CDR2: MNHEY, SVGAGI. The CDR3 reads CASSYRRGSETQYF. CDR3 bases: TGTGCCAGCAGTTATCGCCGGGGATCAGAGACCCAGTACTTC.